Listed below are T cell receptor beta chains from one sample, sequenced in a study of identical twins. MiXCR was run by TCRdb on the 5' RACE reads, yielding one entry per CDR3 protein. The sample has more than 1.5 million distinct CDR3 sequences; more than 30% are singletons. The specimen sequenced was cord blood. The receptors derive from a newborn girl in good health. The CDR3 runs from the conserved cysteine through the conserved F or W. A D gene is named only where the DNA matches it firmly. Clone sizes are given selectively: once, few, many, or a class where the clone is expanded.

TRBV12-5	few	TRBJ1-2	.	CASAPSTGAYGYTF	TGTGCTAGTGCCCCGTCCACGGGCGCGTATGGCTACACCTTC
TRBV3-1	.	TRBJ2-7	.	CAISQFYEQYF	TGTGCCATCAGCCAATTTTACGAGCAGTACTTC
TRBV12-3/TRBV12-4	.	TRBJ2-7	TRBD1	CASSPGQPLYEQYF	TGTGCCAGCAGCCCGGGACAGCCTCTCTACGAGCAGTACTTC
TRBV5-1	.	TRBJ2-5	TRBD2	CASSSSGQQETQYF	TGCGCCAGCAGTAGTAGCGGGCAGCAAGAGACCCAGTACTTC
TRBV20-1	.	TRBJ2-5	.	CSASRTAQETQYF	TGCAGTGCCTCCCGGACAGCCCAAGAGACCCAGTACTTC
TRBV5-1	few	TRBJ1-2	.	CASSGSGSNYGYTF	TGCGCCAGCAGCGGATCAGGGAGCAACTATGGCTACACCTTC
TRBV24-1	few	TRBJ2-3	.	CATTGTSTDTQYF	TGTGCCACCACCGGGACTAGCACAGATACGCAGTATTTT
TRBV12-3/TRBV12-4	.	TRBJ2-1	TRBD2	CASSGRTSGYNEQFF	TGTGCCAGCAGCGGTAGGACTAGCGGCTACAATGAGCAGTTCTTC
TRBV7-2	.	TRBJ2-7	.	CASSLTAAYLSSYEQYF	TGTGCCAGCAGCTTAACTGCAGCGTACCTGAGCTCCTACGAGCAGTACTTC
TRBV20-1	.	TRBJ2-5	TRBD1	CSARFRTGQETQYF	TGCAGTGCTAGATTTCGGACAGGCCAAGAGACCCAGTACTTC
TRBV4-1	few	TRBJ1-1	.	CASSQVITMNTEAFF	TGCGCCAGCAGCCAAGTAATAACGATGAACACTGAAGCTTTCTTT
TRBV27	.	TRBJ2-2	.	CASTRGTMNTGELFF	TGTGCCAGCACTCGAGGTACTATGAACACCGGGGAGCTGTTTTTT
TRBV6-2/TRBV6-3	few	TRBJ2-1	.	CASSYSRGGEQFF	TGTGCCAGCAGTTATAGCCGGGGCGGTGAGCAGTTCTTC
TRBV24-1	.	TRBJ1-2	TRBD1	CATSDPGQANYGYTF	TGTGCCACCAGTGATCCAGGACAGGCTAACTATGGCTACACCTTC
TRBV5-1	.	TRBJ2-3	TRBD1	CASSLAVVGQGRTDTQYF	TGCGCCAGCAGCTTGGCAGTAGTTGGACAGGGGAGGACAGATACGCAGTATTTT
TRBV10-3	few	TRBJ2-7	.	CAISGSYGDEQYF	TGTGCCATCAGTGGGTCGTATGGGGACGAGCAGTACTTC
TRBV12-3/TRBV12-4	few	TRBJ1-2	.	CASSPRVGTLYGYTF	TGTGCCAGCAGCCCCCGGGTAGGGACATTATATGGCTACACCTTC
TRBV3-1	.	TRBJ2-7	TRBD2	CASSQDRASGRNEQYF	TGTGCCAGCAGCCAAGATAGGGCTAGCGGGAGGAATGAGCAGTACTTC
TRBV7-9	.	TRBJ1-2	TRBD1	CASSEHDRGSYGYTF	TGTGCCAGCAGCGAACACGACAGGGGGAGCTATGGCTACACCTTC
TRBV6-5	few	TRBJ2-2	TRBD2	CASSYRLAGDTGELFF	TGTGCCAGCAGTTACCGACTAGCGGGGGACACCGGGGAGCTGTTTTTT
TRBV28	few	TRBJ2-1	TRBD2	CASSSGLAGAHSYNEQFF	TGTGCCAGCAGTTCGGGACTAGCGGGAGCGCACTCCTACAATGAGCAGTTCTTC
TRBV18	.	TRBJ1-1	.	CASSPQSDTEAFF	TGTGCCAGCTCACCACAGAGCGACACTGAAGCTTTCTTT
TRBV4-1	.	TRBJ1-5	TRBD1	CASSQDRTGGNQPQHF	TGCGCCAGCAGCCAAGATCGGACAGGGGGCAATCAGCCCCAGCATTTT
TRBV11-2	few	TRBJ1-6	.	CASSSGSSPLHF	TGTGCCAGCAGCTCCGGGAGTTCACCCCTCCACTTT
TRBV20-1	.	TRBJ2-7	TRBD2	CSARRTSGGLYASYEQYF	TGCAGTGCTAGAAGGACTAGCGGGGGCCTTTACGCGTCCTACGAGCAGTACTTC
TRBV7-9	few	TRBJ1-1	.	CASSGEGGTEAFF	TGTGCCAGCAGCGGAGAGGGGGGCACTGAAGCTTTCTTT
TRBV20-1	few	TRBJ1-1	.	CSAPLSRTVNTEAFF	TGCAGTGCTCCCCTAAGTCGGACAGTGAACACTGAAGCTTTCTTT
TRBV2	few	TRBJ2-3	.	CASSEWAGGTDTQYF	TGTGCCAGCAGTGAATGGGCAGGGGGCACAGATACGCAGTATTTT
TRBV5-1	.	TRBJ2-3	TRBD2	CASSFGLAGNLGDTQYF	TGCGCCAGCAGCTTTGGACTAGCGGGAAATTTAGGGGATACGCAGTATTTT
TRBV28	.	TRBJ2-3	.	CASSQLLGSDTQYF	TGTGCCAGCAGTCAACTCCTCGGGTCAGATACGCAGTATTTT
TRBV20-1	few	TRBJ2-1	TRBD2	CSARSLSGGANEQFF	TGCAGTGCTAGAAGCCTTAGCGGGGGGGCTAATGAGCAGTTCTTC
TRBV12-3/TRBV12-4	few	TRBJ1-5	.	CASSPSWGYQPQHF	TGTGCCAGCAGTCCTTCGTGGGGCTATCAGCCCCAGCATTTT
TRBV29-1	.	TRBJ1-1	.	CSVLNLRNTEAFF	TGCAGCGTCCTAAATCTTAGGAACACTGAAGCTTTCTTT
TRBV5-1	few	TRBJ2-2	.	CASSLRAGANTGELFF	TGCGCCAGCAGCCTCAGAGCGGGCGCGAACACCGGGGAGCTGTTTTTT
TRBV5-1	.	TRBJ2-7	.	CASSLDVGVEQYF	TGCGCCAGCAGCTTGGATGTCGGGGTCGAGCAGTACTTC
TRBV10-3	many	TRBJ2-3	TRBD2	CAISASGSTDTQYF	TGTGCCATCAGTGCTAGCGGTAGCACAGATACGCAGTATTTT
TRBV7-9	.	TRBJ2-3	TRBD2	CASSSSSGGRDTQYF	TGTGCCAGCAGCTCCTCGAGCGGGGGGAGAGATACGCAGTATTTT
TRBV5-6	.	TRBJ2-1	TRBD1	CASSSAGQASYNEQFF	TGTGCCAGCAGCTCCGCGGGACAGGCCTCCTACAATGAGCAGTTCTTC
TRBV27	few	TRBJ2-3	TRBD2	CASSLFPRLAGITDTQYF	TGTGCCAGCAGTTTATTCCCGCGACTAGCGGGGATCACAGATACGCAGTATTTT
TRBV7-9	.	TRBJ1-1	.	CASSYFPQANTEAFF	TGTGCCAGCAGCTATTTTCCACAGGCGAACACTGAAGCTTTCTTT
TRBV10-3	.	TRBJ2-3	.	CAIRGASTDTQYF	TGTGCCATCCGGGGGGCGAGCACAGATACGCAGTATTTT
TRBV24-1	few	TRBJ2-1	.	CATSDFGREQFF	TGTGCCACCAGTGATTTCGGGCGTGAGCAGTTCTTC
TRBV12-3/TRBV12-4	few	TRBJ1-1	.	CASRPGHYNTEAFF	TGTGCCAGCAGACCGGGACACTATAACACTGAAGCTTTCTTT
TRBV28	few	TRBJ2-1	.	CASRGTGRHINEQFF	TGTGCCAGCAGGGGGACGGGGCGCCATATCAATGAGCAGTTCTTC
TRBV20-1	many	TRBJ2-7	TRBD2	CSARRTSGYEQYF	TGCAGTGCTAGGAGGACTAGCGGCTACGAGCAGTACTTC